The T cell receptor (beta chain) described here comes from a study of T cells of healthy individuals. The V gene lost 2 bases and the J gene lost 4 bases, with 9 bases spanning the gap. The CDR3 is 14 amino acids. Germline lookup yields CDR1 SGHVS and CDR2 FQNEAQ. In this sample, this clonotype turned up a few times. Each CDR3 protein gets one entry after TCRdb re-called the 5' RACE reads with MiXCR. The sample has tens of thousands of distinct CDR3 sequences; about a sixth are singletons. The V call is TRBV7-8, the J call TRBJ2-1, with D uncertain. This sequence was found in a human donor in good health. CDR3 bases: TGTGCCAGCAGCTTACAGCCTCAGTACAATGAGCAGTTCTTC. It translates to CASSLQPQYNEQFF.